The sample holds a few counts of the clone carrying this T cell receptor (beta chain). MiXCR was run by TCRdb on the reads, yielding one entry per CDR3 protein. The data show nearly 650,000 distinct CDR3 sequences, approximately 24% seen once. The data originate from a study of T cell repertoires in cytomegalovirus infection. The clonotype was recovered from a human donor in good health (CMV status not recorded). Some clones in this sample may be carry-over from other donors' samples. Sequencing was carried out using CD8+ T cells from PBMCs.

CDR3 nucleotide sequence: TGCGCCAGCAGCCAAGAAGAGAGGCGTCCAGATACGCAGTATTTT. It encodes CASSQEERRPDTQYF. This sequence joins TRBV4-1 and TRBJ2-3; no clear D. CDR1 is MGHRA, CDR2 YSYEKL, per germline. The V and J ends lost 0 bases and 4 bases respectively, with 11 bases between them. There are 15 residues in the CDR3.